This T cell receptor (beta chain) was recovered during a study of response to subunit inactivated influenza vaccine. Study-wide results and caveats: Authors proposed each seasonal influenza vaccination draws in few new T cells.

The CDR3 extends over 15 amino acids. Trimming removed 6 bases from V and 2 bases from J, with 15 bases in between. This clonotype was detected a few times. Antigen unknown. TCRdb re-called the RT-PCR reads through MiXCR, storing one row per CDR3 protein. The repertoire has over 150,000 distinct CDR3 sequences, about 10% of them found once; the top ten carry approximately 35%. V usage is TRBV12-3 or TRBV12-4 and J usage is TRBJ2-3; weak D call: TRBD2 (6 bases). The input for sequencing was CD8+ T cells sorted from PBMCs, taken less than 30 months after vaccination. The clonotype originates from a man between 50 and 70 years old who received an inactivated influenza vaccine. CDR3 DNA: TGTGCCAGCAGAGAGAGGGGACTGGACACAGATACGCAGTATTTT. Translating gives CASRERGLDTDTQYF.